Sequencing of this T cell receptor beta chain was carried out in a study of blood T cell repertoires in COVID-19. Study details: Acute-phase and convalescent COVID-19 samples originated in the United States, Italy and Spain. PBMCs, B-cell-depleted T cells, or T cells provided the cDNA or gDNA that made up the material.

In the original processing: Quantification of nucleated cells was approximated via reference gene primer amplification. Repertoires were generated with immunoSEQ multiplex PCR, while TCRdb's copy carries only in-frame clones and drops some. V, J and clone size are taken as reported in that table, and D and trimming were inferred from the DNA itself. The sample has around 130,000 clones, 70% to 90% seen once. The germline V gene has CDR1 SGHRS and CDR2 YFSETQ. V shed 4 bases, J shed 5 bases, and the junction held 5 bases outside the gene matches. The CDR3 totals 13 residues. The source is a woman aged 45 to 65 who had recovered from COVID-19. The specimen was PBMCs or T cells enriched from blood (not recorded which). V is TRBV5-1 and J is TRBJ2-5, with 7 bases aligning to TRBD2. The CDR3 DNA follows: TGCGCCAGCAGCGGGGAGGGGTGGGAGACCCAGTACTTC. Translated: CASSGEGWETQYF.